These T cell receptor beta chains were read from a single sample in a study of control samples from healthy donors and cancer patients. Profiled with immunoSEQ multiplex PCR; TCRdb holds only in-frame clones, not every one. The sample records 170,000 or so clones, under 95% being singletons. Input material: blood. These receptors came from a woman aged 18-35 years in good health. The CDR3 runs from the conserved cysteine through the conserved F or W. D genes are given only for firm matches. Part of the rows lack a size; the others show once, few, many or a class for expanded clones.

CDR3nt: TGTGCCAGCAGGTCGCAGGGATTTGTAGGCACTGAAGCTTTCTTT; CDR3aa: CASRSQGFVGTEAFF; j_gene: TRBJ1-1; v_gene: TRBV6-5; d_gene: .; abundance: .
CDR3nt: TGTGCCATCCAGCCGGCGGCTAGCCGATACCAAGAGACCCAGTACTTC; CDR3aa: CAIQPAASRYQETQYF; j_gene: TRBJ2-5; v_gene: TRBV28; d_gene: .; abundance: .
CDR3nt: TGTGCTAGCAGCTTAGGGGCAGCACACCAGGGGCCCGGGGAGCTGTTTTTT; CDR3aa: CASSLGAAHQGPGELFF; j_gene: TRBJ2-2; v_gene: TRBV7-7; d_gene: .; abundance: .
CDR3nt: TGTGCCAGTAGTATACAGCGACAAGGGGGCGCGGTAGGAAACACCATATATTTT; CDR3aa: CASSIQRQGGAVGNTIYF; j_gene: TRBJ1-3; v_gene: TRBV19; d_gene: TRBD1; abundance: .
CDR3nt: TGTGCCAGCAGTGAACGGACAGGGGAAGAGACCCAGTACTTC; CDR3aa: CASSERTGEETQYF; j_gene: TRBJ2-5; v_gene: TRBV2; d_gene: TRBD1; abundance: .
CDR3nt: TGTGCCAGCAGCTTCCGGGACTACCAAGAGACCCAGTACTTC; CDR3aa: CASSFRDYQETQYF; j_gene: TRBJ2-5; v_gene: TRBV5-6; d_gene: .; abundance: .
CDR3nt: TGTGCCAGCAGCCTCCCAAGGCACCGGCCCCAGAACAATGAGCAGTTCTTC; CDR3aa: CASSLPRHRPQNNEQFF; j_gene: TRBJ2-1; v_gene: TRBV9; d_gene: .; abundance: .
CDR3nt: TGTGCCAGCAGCTATCGGACGGGGCACGCGGAGCAGTACTTC; CDR3aa: CASSYRTGHAEQYF; j_gene: TRBJ2-7; v_gene: TRBV11-3; d_gene: .; abundance: .
CDR3nt: TGTGCCACCCGCCGACAGGGCAATCAGCCCCAGCATTTT; CDR3aa: CATRRQGNQPQHF; j_gene: TRBJ1-5; v_gene: TRBV6-5; d_gene: .; abundance: .
CDR3nt: TGCGCCAGCAGCCTGGAAATGAACACTGAAGCTTTCTTT; CDR3aa: CASSLEMNTEAFF; j_gene: TRBJ1-1; v_gene: TRBV5-1; d_gene: .; abundance: .
CDR3nt: TGTGCCGGACAGGGGTCCCTGAACACCGGGGAGCTGTTTTTT; CDR3aa: CAGQGSLNTGELFF; j_gene: TRBJ2-2; v_gene: TRBV6-5; d_gene: TRBD1; abundance: .
CDR3nt: TGTGCCAGCAGCTTGAGGGTAACCGGGGAGCTGTTTTTT; CDR3aa: CASSLRVTGELFF; j_gene: TRBJ2-2; v_gene: TRBV5-6; d_gene: .; abundance: .
CDR3nt: TGTGCCAGCAGCCCTACAGGGTTCCAAGAGACCCAGTACTTC; CDR3aa: CASSPTGFQETQYF; j_gene: TRBJ2-5; v_gene: TRBV9; d_gene: .; abundance: .
CDR3nt: TGCGCCAGCAGTCCCAGGACAGGGGAGTACGAGCAGTACTTC; CDR3aa: CASSPRTGEYEQYF; j_gene: TRBJ2-7; v_gene: TRBV5-1; d_gene: TRBD1; abundance: .
CDR3nt: TGTGCCAGCAGCTTATTCAGGATTAAACTAAGGGATGAGCAGTTCTTC; CDR3aa: CASSLFRIKLRDEQFF; j_gene: TRBJ2-1; v_gene: TRBV11-2; d_gene: .; abundance: once
CDR3nt: TGTGCCAGCAGTTTATGGCTCGGGGGCTCCTACAATGAGCAGTTCTTC; CDR3aa: CASSLWLGGSYNEQFF; j_gene: TRBJ2-1; v_gene: TRBV27; d_gene: .; abundance: .
CDR3nt: TGTGCCAGCAGTGGAACCGGACTCCGCATCTACAATGAGCAGTTCTTC; CDR3aa: CASSGTGLRIYNEQFF; j_gene: TRBJ2-1; v_gene: TRBV6-2/TRBV6-3; d_gene: .; abundance: few
CDR3nt: TGTGCCAGCAGCGTAGGGGTGGGAATCGGAGCTTTCTTT; CDR3aa: CASSVGVGIGAFF; j_gene: TRBJ1-1; v_gene: TRBV9; d_gene: .; abundance: .
CDR3nt: TGTGCCAGCAGTTCCTTCCGAGGCGGGATCCTTGAAGCTTTCTTT; CDR3aa: CASSSFRGGILEAFF; j_gene: TRBJ1-1; v_gene: TRBV28; d_gene: .; abundance: .
CDR3nt: TGCGCCAGCAGTGAAGGGAACCAAGAGACCCAGTACTTC; CDR3aa: CASSEGNQETQYF; j_gene: TRBJ2-5; v_gene: TRBV10-1; d_gene: .; abundance: once
CDR3nt: TGTGCCAGCAGTGACGGGACACGCTACGGGGGGTACTCTGGAAACACCATATATTTT; CDR3aa: CASSDGTRYGGYSGNTIYF; j_gene: TRBJ1-3; v_gene: TRBV2; d_gene: .; abundance: .
CDR3nt: TGTGCCAGTAGTTTCCTCGGAGTCGTGAACACTGAAGCTTTCTTT; CDR3aa: CASSFLGVVNTEAFF; j_gene: TRBJ1-1; v_gene: TRBV19; d_gene: .; abundance: .
CDR3nt: TGTGCCAGCAGCCCGAGAGGGACAGGGGGGATGAACACTGAAGCTTTCTTT; CDR3aa: CASSPRGTGGMNTEAFF; j_gene: TRBJ1-1; v_gene: TRBV5-4; d_gene: TRBD1; abundance: .
CDR3nt: TGTGCCAGCAGCTTTCCTTCAGGTTCGAACACTGAAGCTTTCTTT; CDR3aa: CASSFPSGSNTEAFF; j_gene: TRBJ1-1; v_gene: TRBV11-2; d_gene: .; abundance: .
CDR3nt: TGTGCCAGCAGTTTATATCCGGGGCTAGATACGCAGTATTTT; CDR3aa: CASSLYPGLDTQYF; j_gene: TRBJ2-3; v_gene: TRBV27; d_gene: .; abundance: .
CDR3nt: TGTGCCAGTAGTACGGGGGGGACAGGGAGGACGTTGGATACGCAGTATTTT; CDR3aa: CASSTGGTGRTLDTQYF; j_gene: TRBJ2-3; v_gene: TRBV19; d_gene: .; abundance: .
CDR3nt: TGTGCCAGTAGAAACATCCAGGACTACGAGCAGTACTTC; CDR3aa: CASRNIQDYEQYF; j_gene: TRBJ2-7; v_gene: TRBV28; d_gene: .; abundance: .
CDR3nt: TGTGCCAGCTCACCCCTCGGACAGGGAATGGATGGCTACACCTTC; CDR3aa: CASSPLGQGMDGYTF; j_gene: TRBJ1-2; v_gene: TRBV18; d_gene: TRBD1; abundance: .
CDR3nt: TGTGCCAGCAGCTTGACCGGCAGGGGGCTTGACGGCTACACCTTC; CDR3aa: CASSLTGRGLDGYTF; j_gene: TRBJ1-2; v_gene: TRBV7-8; d_gene: TRBD1; abundance: .
CDR3nt: TGTGCCAGCAGTCGACTAGGGGAGCCCCAGCATTTT; CDR3aa: CASSRLGEPQHF; j_gene: TRBJ1-5; v_gene: TRBV6-2/TRBV6-3; d_gene: .; abundance: .
CDR3nt: TGTGCCAGCAGACCTACGGGGGGCGGTGGCTACACCTTC; CDR3aa: CASRPTGGGGYTF; j_gene: TRBJ1-2; v_gene: TRBV11-3; d_gene: .; abundance: .
CDR3nt: TGTGCCAGCAGCTCACGACAGGTGAACACTGAAGCTTTCTTT; CDR3aa: CASSSRQVNTEAFF; j_gene: TRBJ1-1; v_gene: TRBV5-6; d_gene: .; abundance: .
CDR3nt: TGCGCCAGCAGCTTGGACACTATAGGGGGAAACACCATATATTTT; CDR3aa: CASSLDTIGGNTIYF; j_gene: TRBJ1-3; v_gene: TRBV5-1; d_gene: .; abundance: few
CDR3nt: TGTGCCAGCAGCGATCAAACCCGAGGGGGCAATCAGCCCCAGCATTTT; CDR3aa: CASSDQTRGGNQPQHF; j_gene: TRBJ1-5; v_gene: TRBV7-2; d_gene: .; abundance: .
CDR3nt: TGTGCCAGCAGCAACGGGACAGGGATGGGGAAGACCCAGTACTTC; CDR3aa: CASSNGTGMGKTQYF; j_gene: TRBJ2-5; v_gene: TRBV11-1; d_gene: TRBD1; abundance: .
CDR3nt: TGTGCCAGCAGCTACGACAGGGGAGACTATGGCTACACCTTC; CDR3aa: CASSYDRGDYGYTF; j_gene: TRBJ1-2; v_gene: TRBV7-2; d_gene: TRBD1; abundance: .
CDR3nt: TGTGCCAGCAGCTTACAGTACCAAGAGACCCAGTACTTC; CDR3aa: CASSLQYQETQYF; j_gene: TRBJ2-5; v_gene: TRBV7-2; d_gene: .; abundance: once
CDR3nt: TGTGCCAGCGGGAACAGGGGGCTCGGCTACACCTTC; CDR3aa: CASGNRGLGYTF; j_gene: TRBJ1-2; v_gene: TRBV9; d_gene: TRBD1; abundance: .
CDR3nt: TGCAGTGCTAGTACCGGGACGATACTATATGAGCAGTTCTTC; CDR3aa: CSASTGTILYEQFF; j_gene: TRBJ2-1; v_gene: TRBV20-1; d_gene: .; abundance: .
CDR3nt: TGTGCCAGCAGTCGCCTAGCGGGAGTTTTGACAGATACGCAGTATTTT; CDR3aa: CASSRLAGVLTDTQYF; j_gene: TRBJ2-3; v_gene: TRBV27; d_gene: TRBD2; abundance: .
CDR3nt: TGTGCCAGCAGTTTATTCACAGGGGAGTTGAACACTGAAGCTTTCTTT; CDR3aa: CASSLFTGELNTEAFF; j_gene: TRBJ1-1; v_gene: TRBV28; d_gene: TRBD1; abundance: .
CDR3nt: TGTGCCAGCAGTGAAAGGCCCGGCGGAGGTTACGAGCAGTACTTC; CDR3aa: CASSERPGGGYEQYF; j_gene: TRBJ2-7; v_gene: TRBV6-1; d_gene: .; abundance: .